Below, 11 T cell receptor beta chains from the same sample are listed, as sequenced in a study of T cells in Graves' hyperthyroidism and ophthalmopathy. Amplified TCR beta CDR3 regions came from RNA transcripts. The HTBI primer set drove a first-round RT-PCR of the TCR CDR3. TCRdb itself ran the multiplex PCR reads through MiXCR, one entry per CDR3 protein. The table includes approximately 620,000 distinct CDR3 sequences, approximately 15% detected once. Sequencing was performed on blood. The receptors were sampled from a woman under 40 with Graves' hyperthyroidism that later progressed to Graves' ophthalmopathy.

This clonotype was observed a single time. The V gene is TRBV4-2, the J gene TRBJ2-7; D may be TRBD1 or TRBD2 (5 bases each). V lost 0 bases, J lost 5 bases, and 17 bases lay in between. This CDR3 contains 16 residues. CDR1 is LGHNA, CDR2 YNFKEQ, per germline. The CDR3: CASSQDPGTGRNEQYF. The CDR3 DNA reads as TGTGCCAGCAGCCAAGATCCGGGGACCGGTAGAAACGAGCAGTACTTC.

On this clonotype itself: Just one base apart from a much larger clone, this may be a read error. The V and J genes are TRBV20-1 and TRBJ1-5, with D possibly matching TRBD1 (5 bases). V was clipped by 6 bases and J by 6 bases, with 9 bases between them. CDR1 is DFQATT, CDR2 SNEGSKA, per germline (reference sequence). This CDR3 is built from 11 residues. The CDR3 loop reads CSAGGGQPQHF. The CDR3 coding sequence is TGCAGTGCGGGGGGGGGTCAGCCCCAGCATTTT.

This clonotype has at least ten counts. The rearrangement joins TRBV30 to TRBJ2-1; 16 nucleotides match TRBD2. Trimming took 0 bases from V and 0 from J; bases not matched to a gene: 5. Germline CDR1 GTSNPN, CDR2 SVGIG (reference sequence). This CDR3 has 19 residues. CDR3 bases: TGTGCCTGGAGTGTCCCGGGACTAGCGGGAGGGAGCTCCTACAATGAGCAGTTCTTC. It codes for CAWSVPGLAGGSSYNEQFF.

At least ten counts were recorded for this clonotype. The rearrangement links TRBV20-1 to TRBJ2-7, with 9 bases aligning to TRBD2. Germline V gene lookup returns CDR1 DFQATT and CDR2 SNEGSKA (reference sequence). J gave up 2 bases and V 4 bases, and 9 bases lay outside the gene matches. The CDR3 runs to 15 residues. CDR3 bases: TGCAGTGCTATCGCAGGCCTAGCGGGAACCTACGAGCAGTACTTC. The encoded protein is CSAIAGLAGTYEQYF.

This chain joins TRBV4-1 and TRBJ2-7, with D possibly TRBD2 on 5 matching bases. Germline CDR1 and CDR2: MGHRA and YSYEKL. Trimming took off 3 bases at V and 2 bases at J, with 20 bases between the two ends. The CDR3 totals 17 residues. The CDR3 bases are TGCGCCAGCAGCCAGCCAGGACTGTCAGCTGCAGCCTACGAGCAGTACTTC. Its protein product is CASSQPGLSAAAYEQYF.

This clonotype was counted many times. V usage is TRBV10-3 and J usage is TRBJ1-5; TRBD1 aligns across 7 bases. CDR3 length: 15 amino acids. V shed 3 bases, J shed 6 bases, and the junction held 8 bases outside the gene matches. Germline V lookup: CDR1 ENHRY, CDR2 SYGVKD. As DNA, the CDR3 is TGTGCCATCAGTGAACAGACAGGGCTTGGTCAGCCCCAGCATTTT. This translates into CAISEQTGLGQPQHF.

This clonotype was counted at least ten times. CDR3 sequence (DNA): TGTGCCAGCTCTTACGAGGCGGAGACCCAGTACTTC. Its protein is CASSYEAETQYF. The gene calls are TRBV18 and TRBJ2-5, with unresolved D. This CDR3 comprises 12 residues. In germline, CDR1 is KGHSH, CDR2 LQKENI. The V end lost 6 bases, the J end lost 5 bases, and 10 bases lay between the germline ends.

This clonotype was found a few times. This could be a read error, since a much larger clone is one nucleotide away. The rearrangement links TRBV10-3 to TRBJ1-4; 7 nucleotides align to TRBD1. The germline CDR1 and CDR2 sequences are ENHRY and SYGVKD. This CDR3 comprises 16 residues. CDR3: CAVRPGQDATNEKLFF. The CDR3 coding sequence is TGTGCCGTCAGACCAGGACAGGACGCAACTAATGAAAAACTGTTTTTT.

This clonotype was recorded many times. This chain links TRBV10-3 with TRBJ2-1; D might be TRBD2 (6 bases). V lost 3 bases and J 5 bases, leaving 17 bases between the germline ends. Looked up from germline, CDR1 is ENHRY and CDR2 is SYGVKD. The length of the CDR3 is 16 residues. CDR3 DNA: TGTGCCATCAGTGAAGCTAGCGCAACTAGGGACAATGAGCAGTTCTTC. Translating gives CAISEASATRDNEQFF.

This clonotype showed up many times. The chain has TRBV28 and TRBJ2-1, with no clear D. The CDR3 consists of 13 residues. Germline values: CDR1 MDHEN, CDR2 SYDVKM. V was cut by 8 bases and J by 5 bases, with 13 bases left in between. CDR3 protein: CASHSPSNNEQFF. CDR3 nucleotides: TGTGCCAGCCATTCCCCCTCGAACAATGAGCAGTTCTTC.

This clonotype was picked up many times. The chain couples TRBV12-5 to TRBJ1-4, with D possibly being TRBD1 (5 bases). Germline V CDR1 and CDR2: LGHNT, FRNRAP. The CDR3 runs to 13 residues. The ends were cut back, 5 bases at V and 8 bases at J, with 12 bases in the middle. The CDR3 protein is CASGEGTVEKLFF. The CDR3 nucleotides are TGTGCTAGTGGTGAGGGGACTGTGGAAAAACTGTTTTTT.